This TCR beta chain was found in a study of cytomegalovirus exposure and HLA in healthy donors. The CDR3 has 17 amino acids. CDR1 is SGHVS and CDR2 is FQNEAQ in the germline V gene. V was pared by 2 bases and J by 0 bases, with 4 bases of the junction left unmatched. Each donor was healthy, and each was a bone marrow donor. In the PCR, 60 Vbeta and 13 Jbeta primers were used. Sequenced by immunoSEQ multiplex PCR; TCRdb stores in-frame clones only, minus some. The sample yields around 150,000 clones, approximately 77% seen once. This receptor was identified in a woman aged 45-65 years in good health and CMV-seronegative. V is TRBV7-8 and J is TRBJ2-5; 12 positions match TRBD2. The sequencing sample was made of PBMCs. The CDR3 spells CASSLPSGGVYQETQYF. The CDR3 DNA reads TGTGCCAGCAGCTTACCTAGCGGGGGGGTGTACCAAGAGACCCAGTACTTC.